These 28 T cell receptor beta chains share one sample of origin, sequenced in a study of memory CD4+ T cells and cytomegalovirus serostatus. The sort gate was single viable CD3+CD4+CD8-CD45RO+ cells for memory CD4+ T cells. Produced via immunoSEQ multiplex PCR; TCRdb's table is partial and in-frame only. Of 40,000 to 50,000 clones in the sample, around 76% were seen once. Source material: memory CD4+ T cells from blood. The receptors come from an adult in good health and CMV-seropositive.

The chain joins TRBV20-1 to TRBJ2-7; 9 bases are a match to TRBD1. The CDR3 has 11 residues. Germline V CDR1 and CDR2: DFQATT, SNEGSKA (reference sequence). V gave up 7 bases and J gave up 4 bases; unmatched junction bases: 2. This CDR3 reads CSVDRGYEQYF. The CDR3 nucleotides are TGCAGTGTAGACAGGGGGTACGAGCAGTACTTC.

This clone was counted a few times. The V gene is TRBV9, the J gene TRBJ1-6; D uncertain. V was cut by 3 bases and J by 7 bases, with 14 bases left in between. This CDR3 spans 15 amino acids. CDR1 is SGDLS and CDR2 is YYNGEE in the germline V gene. CDR3 in amino acids: CASSADPSGNSPLHF. Written as DNA, the CDR3 is TGTGCCAGCAGCGCCGACCCGAGCGGGAATTCACCCCTCCACTTT.

This chain uses TRBV5-4 with TRBJ2-1; possibly TRBD1 or TRBD2 for D (5 bases each). This CDR3 comprises 14 residues. V lost 3 bases, J lost 8 bases, and 15 bases lay in between. Germline assignment: CDR1 SGHNT and CDR2 YYREEE (reference sequence). This CDR3 reads CASSWDPRQDEQFF. Written as DNA, the CDR3 is TGTGCCAGCAGCTGGGACCCACGCCAGGATGAGCAGTTCTTC.

The gene calls are TRBV7-2 and TRBJ1-3; TRBD1 matches at 11 bases. V shed 4 bases and J 2 bases; nucleotides not matched to a gene: 7. CDR1 and CDR2 (germline): SGHTA, FQGNSA. This CDR3 spans 17 amino acids. Here the CDR3 DNA reads TGTGCCAGCAGCTCTGTGGGACAGGGGGTAACTGGAAACACCATATATTTT. This codes for CASSSVGQGVTGNTIYF.

This clone has only one observation. The chain combines TRBV6-6 with TRBJ1-1; 7 nucleotides agree with TRBD1. V was pared by 10 bases and J by 3 bases, with 2 bases of the junction left unmatched. The CDR3 is made up of 11 amino acids. Germline CDR1 is MNHNY and CDR2 is SVGAGI (reference sequence). The CDR3 loop is CATDRDTEAFF. The CDR3 coding sequence is TGTGCCACAGACAGGGACACTGAAGCTTTCTTT.

The chain is built from TRBV27 and TRBJ2-3, with D possibly TRBD1 on 5 matching bases. There are 15 residues in the CDR3. V was clipped by 6 bases and J by 1 base, with 14 bases between them. Germline CDR1 MNHEY, CDR2 SMNVEV (reference sequence). The CDR3: CASSRQGMGTDTQYF. The CDR3 nucleotides read TGTGCCAGCAGCCGGCAGGGTATGGGCACAGATACGCAGTATTTT.

The chain uses TRBV5-5 and TRBJ1-5; 7 nucleotides line up with TRBD1. V was clipped by 3 bases and J by 4 bases; unmatched bases: 1. The V gene's germline CDR1 is SGHKS and CDR2 YYEKEE (reference sequence). The CDR3 is 13 amino acids. CDR3: CASSWGQNQPQHF. The CDR3 DNA follows: TGTGCCAGCAGCTGGGGACAGAATCAGCCCCAGCATTTT.

The chain couples TRBV5-1 to TRBJ1-1; 7 bases align to TRBD1. The CDR3 is 14 amino acids. The junction had 5 bases not matched to a gene; V was cut back by 6 bases and J by 0 bases. Germline V gene sequence: CDR1 SGHRS, CDR2 YFSETQ. The CDR3 loop is CASTWDRLNTEAFF. The CDR3 DNA sequence: TGCGCCAGCACTTGGGACAGATTGAACACTGAAGCTTTCTTT.

The table lists this clone with a few counts. The gene calls are TRBV19 and TRBJ1-4; D call uncertain. V dropped 9 bases and J dropped 5 bases, with 13 bases sitting between them. CDR3 length: 13 residues. Germline loops: CDR1 LNHDA, CDR2 SQIVND (reference sequence). DNA for the CDR3: TGTGCCAGCGTGCGGACCCCAAATGAAAAACTGTTTTTT. It yields the protein CASVRTPNEKLFF.

The J gene is TRBJ1-2, the V gene TRBV5-4, with a possible D match to TRBD1 (6 bases). V was pared by 0 bases and J by 4 bases, with 10 bases between. This CDR3 comprises 14 residues. Per germline, CDR1 SGHNT and CDR2 YYREEE (reference sequence). DNA for the CDR3: TGTGCCAGCAGCTTGGGACAGGCGCCCTATGGCTACACCTTC. This sequence encodes CASSLGQAPYGYTF.

In this sample, this clone turned up a few times. This chain uses TRBV19 with TRBJ2-7, with D tentatively TRBD1 (5 bases). CDR1 LNHDA and CDR2 SQIVND come from the germline V gene (reference sequence). Trimming took off 8 bases at V and 3 bases at J, with 14 bases between the two ends. The CDR3 totals 13 residues. The CDR3 is CASSSQGNYEQYF. The CDR3 nucleotides are TGTGCCAGTTCTTCCCAGGGTAACTACGAGCAGTACTTC. Full variable domain (rest looked up from reference TRBV19 and TRBJ2-7): DGGITQSPKYLFRKEGQNVTLSCEQNLNHDAMYWYRQDPGQGLRLIYYSQIVNDFQKGDIAEGYSVSREKKESFPLTVTSAQKNPTAFYLCASSSQGNYEQYFGPGTRLTVT.

The chain links TRBV7-9 to TRBJ1-1; the D is unclear. V was pared by 0 bases and J by 4 bases, with 6 bases between. Germline values: CDR1 SEHNR, CDR2 FQNEAQ (reference sequence). CDR3 length: 13 amino acids. CDR3 sequence reads: CASSLAAGTEAFF. For the CDR3, the DNA is TGTGCCAGCAGCTTAGCGGCGGGCACTGAAGCTTTCTTT.

The V gene is TRBV7-9, the J gene TRBJ1-2; D perhaps matches TRBD1 (6 bases). Trimming took off 2 bases at V and 4 bases at J, with 8 bases between the two ends. This CDR3 is built from 13 residues. Germline CDR1 and CDR2: SEHNR and FQNEAQ (reference sequence). The CDR3 DNA sequence: TGTGCCAGCAGCTTACAGGGGCTCTATGGCTACACCTTC. Its translation: CASSLQGLYGYTF. Based on the CDR3 plus reference TRBV7-9 and TRBJ1-2, the full variable domain is DTGVSQNPRHKITKRGQNVTFRCDPISEHNRLYWYRQTLGQGPEFLTYFQNEAQLEKSRLLSDRFSAERPKGSFSTLEIQRTEQGDSAMYLCASSLQGLYGYTFGSGTRLTVV.

This clone turned up a few times. The V call is TRBV6-5, the J call TRBJ1-1, with unresolved D. From germline, CDR1 is MNHEY and CDR2 SVGAGI. V was cut by 4 bases and J by 5 bases, with 11 bases left in between. The CDR3 is 13 residues long. The CDR3 DNA reads as TGTGCCAGCAGTTCGGTAACGACTACTGAAGCTTTCTTT. Amino acids: CASSSVTTTEAFF.

The rearrangement uses TRBV13 and TRBJ1-6; D unresolved. The V end lost 5 bases, the J end lost 9 bases, and 11 bases lay between the germline ends. The CDR3 loop spans 13 amino acids. CDR1 and CDR2 (germline): PRHDT, FYEKMQ (reference sequence). The CDR3 sequence: CASSRSSVSPLHF. The CDR3 nucleotides read TGTGCCAGCAGCCGCTCCTCTGTTTCACCCCTCCACTTT.

The J gene is TRBJ1-3, the V gene TRBV4-2; D is uncertain. CDR1 is LGHNA, CDR2 YNFKEQ, per germline. V shed 1 base and J shed 1 base, with 11 bases lying between them. The CDR3 contains 16 residues. The DNA for the CDR3 is TGTGCCAGCAGCCAAGTGGGTTTGGGATCTGGAAACACCATATATTTT. As protein: CASSQVGLGSGNTIYF.

The sample holds a few counts of this clone. This chain links TRBV4-2 with TRBJ1-5; D is ambiguous. Trimming removed 1 base from V and 5 bases from J, with 6 bases in between. The germline CDR1 and CDR2 sequences are LGHNA and YNFKEQ. The CDR3 sequence is 13 residues long. The CDR3 bases are TGTGCCAGCAGCCAAGGGGTGGATCAGCCCCAGCATTTT. This translates into CASSQGVDQPQHF.

This clone has only a few counts. The chain recombines TRBV7-3 with TRBJ2-5; D might be TRBD2 (5 bases). Germline CDR1 reads SGHTA; CDR2 reads FQGTGA. CDR3 size: 15 residues. V was clipped by 11 bases and J by 1 base, with 20 bases between them. CDR3 residues: CAGYRTRGPQETQYF. The CDR3 bases are TGTGCCGGCTATAGGACCCGAGGGCCCCAAGAGACCCAGTACTTC.

The chain recombines TRBV19 with TRBJ1-2; the match to TRBD1 covers 8 bases. The CDR3 contains 13 residues. Losses at the gene ends were 6 bases for V and 4 bases for J; bases not matched to a gene: 4. Germline V gene data show CDR1 as LNHDA and CDR2 as SQIVND (reference sequence). The CDR3 coding sequence is TGTGCCAGTAGCCCCGACAGGGGCTATGGCTACACCTTC. As protein: CASSPDRGYGYTF.

In this sample, this clone turned up a few times. The J gene is TRBJ2-5, the V gene TRBV6-6, with D unresolved. Germline V gene data show CDR1 as MNHNY and CDR2 as SVGAGI (reference sequence). V gave up 2 bases and J gave up 5 bases, with 15 bases separating them. The CDR3 contains 15 residues. The chain's CDR3 is CASSYEVAPGETQYF. DNA of the CDR3: TGTGCCAGCAGTTACGAGGTAGCCCCTGGTGAGACCCAGTACTTC.

The chain links TRBV7-8 to TRBJ2-5; 7 nucleotides line up with TRBD2. The germline CDR1 and CDR2 sequences are SGHVS and FQNEAQ. Losses at the gene ends were 0 bases for V and 5 bases for J; bases not matched to a gene: 3. CDR3 length: 14 amino acids. DNA for the CDR3: TGTGCCAGCAGCTTAGCGCGACTAGCTGAGACCCAGTACTTC. Protein: CASSLARLAETQYF. Full variable domain (remainder filled in from reference TRBV7-8 and TRBJ2-5): GAGVSQSPRYKVAKRGQDVALRCDPISGHVSLFWYQQALGQGPEFLTYFQNEAQLDKSGLPSDRFFAERPEGSVSTLKIQRTQQEDSAVYLCASSLARLAETQYFGPGTRLLVL.

The chain recombines TRBV28 with TRBJ1-4, with D tentatively TRBD1 (5 bases). The CDR3 contains 15 residues. Germline V lookup: CDR1 MDHEN, CDR2 SYDVKM. Deletions cut 4 bases from V and 6 bases from J, with 15 bases between. CDR3 sequence (DNA): TGTGCCAGCAGTTCCCCGGTCGGGGGGGATGAAAAACTGTTTTTT. It is translated as CASSSPVGGDEKLFF.

The chain couples TRBV5-1 to TRBJ2-1, with 7 bases aligning to TRBD2. Trimming removed 5 bases from V and 2 bases from J; junction bases left unmatched: 4. The CDR3 is 14 residues long. The germline V gene has CDR1 SGHRS and CDR2 YFSETQ. Written as DNA, the CDR3 is TGCGCCAGCAGAAGGCTAGCGGCCTACAATGAGCAGTTCTTC. Protein product: CASRRLAAYNEQFF.

The rearrangement links TRBV11-1 to TRBJ1-2; D gene ambiguous. The germline V gene has CDR1 SGHAT and CDR2 FQDESV (reference sequence). The CDR3 length is 13 residues. V lost 3 bases, J lost 6 bases, and 11 bases lay in between. This chain's CDR3 is CASSFGRANGYTF. The CDR3 bases are TGTGCCAGCAGCTTCGGAAGGGCCAATGGCTACACCTTC. Together with reference TRBV11-1 and TRBJ1-2, the CDR3 gives the full variable domain: EAEVAQSPRYKITEKSQAVAFWCDPISGHATLYWYRQILGQGPELLVQFQDESVVDDSQLPKDRFSAERLKGVDSTLKIQPAELGDSAMYLCASSFGRANGYTFGSGTRLTVV.

This clone has a single count. This chain uses TRBV7-8 with TRBJ2-3, with 12 bases matching TRBD2. The germline gives CDR1 SGHVS, CDR2 FQNEAQ. After removal of 1 base from V and 6 bases from J, the junction contained 5 bases not matched to a gene. The CDR3 has 16 amino acids. This chain's CDR3 is CASSLVLAGGRDTQYF. The CDR3 DNA reads TGTGCCAGCAGCTTAGTTCTAGCGGGGGGGCGGGATACGCAGTATTTT.

The chain has TRBV7-2 and TRBJ2-3; D is uncertain. Germline CDR1 reads SGHTA; CDR2 reads FQGNSA. Deletions cut 3 bases from V and 4 bases from J, with 8 bases between. CDR3 size: 13 residues. For the CDR3, the DNA is TGTGCCAGCAGCTTTTCTAGGGCAGATACGCAGTATTTT. Encoded protein: CASSFSRADTQYF.

There are a few counts of this clone. The J gene is TRBJ1-2, the V gene TRBV7-2; the match to TRBD1 covers 8 bases. Germline V lookup: CDR1 SGHTA, CDR2 FQGNSA. The CDR3 runs to 13 residues. J was trimmed by 5 bases and V by 5 bases; bases with no gene match: 4. CDR3 sequence (DNA): TGTGCCAGCAGCATCGACAGGGGTTATGGCTACACCTTC. It translates to CASSIDRGYGYTF.

This chain uses TRBV7-6 with TRBJ1-3; 7 nucleotides match TRBD1. Trimming at V came to 6 bases and at J to 4 bases, leaving 9 bases not matched to a gene. This CDR3 spans 15 amino acids. Germline loops: CDR1 SGHVS, CDR2 FNYEAQ. The chain's CDR3 is CASSYTGEAGNTIYF. CDR3 sequence (DNA): TGTGCCAGCAGTTATACAGGGGAGGCCGGAAACACCATATATTTT. Variable domain in full (rest from reference TRBV7-6 and TRBJ1-3): GAGVSQSPRYKVTKRGQDVALRCDPISGHVSLYWYRQALGQGPEFLTYFNYEAQQDKSGLPNDRFSAERPEGSISTLTIQRTEQRDSAMYRCASSYTGEAGNTIYFGEGSWLTVV.